This TCR beta chain was observed in a study of T cells in Graves' hyperthyroidism and ophthalmopathy. For the study at large: The blood sample was taken at first diagnosis, before treatment began.

The V gene end was trimmed by 8 bases and the J gene end by 1 base; junction bases not matched to a gene: 6. Germline V CDR1 and CDR2: SNHLY, FYNNEI. CDR3 size: 16 residues. It was RNA transcripts that yielded the amplified TCR beta CDR3 regions. A set of HTBI primers served as the primers for a first-round RT-PCR of the TCR CDR3. Via MiXCR, TCRdb re-called the multiplex PCR reads, giving one row per CDR3 protein. The sample has approximately 870,000 distinct CDR3 sequences, around 39% seen once; the top ten hold roughly 8.3%. General study findings and limits: The blood repertoire included most of the expanded thyroid clonotypes above 0.001.

About this clonotype itself: The antigen is undetermined.

The sequence was collected from a man aged 18-30 years with Graves' hyperthyroidism. The chain links TRBV2 to TRBJ2-2; 11 bases map to TRBD2. The material sequenced was blood. In nucleotides, the CDR3 is TGTGCCAGCGGGAAGCTAGCGGGAGGGAACACCGGGGAGCTGTTTTTT. The encoded protein is CASGKLAGGNTGELFF.